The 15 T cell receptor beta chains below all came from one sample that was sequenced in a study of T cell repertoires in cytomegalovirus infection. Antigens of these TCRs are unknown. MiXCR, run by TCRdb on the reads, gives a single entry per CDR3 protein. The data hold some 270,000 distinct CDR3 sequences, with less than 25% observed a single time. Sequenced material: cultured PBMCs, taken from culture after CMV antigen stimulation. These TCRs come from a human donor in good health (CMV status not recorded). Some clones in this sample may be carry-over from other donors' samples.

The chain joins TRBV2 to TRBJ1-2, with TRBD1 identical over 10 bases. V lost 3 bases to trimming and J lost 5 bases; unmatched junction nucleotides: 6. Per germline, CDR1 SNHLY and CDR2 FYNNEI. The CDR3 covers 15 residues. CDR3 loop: CASSEGTGVSYGYTF. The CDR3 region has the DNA TGTGCCAGCAGTGAGGGGACAGGGGTTTCATATGGCTACACCTTC. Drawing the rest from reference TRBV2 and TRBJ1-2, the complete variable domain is EPEVTQTPSHQVTQMGQEVILRCVPISNHLYFYWYRQILGQKVEFLVSFYNNEISEKSEIFDDQFSVERPDGSNFTLKIRSTKLEDSAMYFCASSEGTGVSYGYTFGSGTRLTVV.

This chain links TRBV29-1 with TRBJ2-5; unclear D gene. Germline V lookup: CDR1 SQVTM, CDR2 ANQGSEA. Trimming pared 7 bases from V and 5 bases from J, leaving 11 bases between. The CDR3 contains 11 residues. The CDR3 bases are TGCAGCGCATCGGAAACTGAGACCCAGTACTTC. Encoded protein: CSASETETQYF.

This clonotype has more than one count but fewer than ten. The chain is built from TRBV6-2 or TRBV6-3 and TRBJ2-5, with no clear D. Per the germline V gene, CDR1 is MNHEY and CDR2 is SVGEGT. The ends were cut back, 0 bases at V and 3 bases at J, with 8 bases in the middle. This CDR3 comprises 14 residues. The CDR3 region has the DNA TGTGCCAGCAGTTACTCCAAGTCAAAAGAGACCCAGTACTTC. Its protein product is CASSYSKSKETQYF.

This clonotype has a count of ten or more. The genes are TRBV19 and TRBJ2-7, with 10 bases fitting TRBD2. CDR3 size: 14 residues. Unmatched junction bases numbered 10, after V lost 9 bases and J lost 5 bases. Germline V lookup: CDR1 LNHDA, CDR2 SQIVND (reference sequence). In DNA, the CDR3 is TGTGCCAGCTCCCGAGCGGGAGGGCCGGACGAGCAGTACGTC. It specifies CASSRAGGPDEQYV.

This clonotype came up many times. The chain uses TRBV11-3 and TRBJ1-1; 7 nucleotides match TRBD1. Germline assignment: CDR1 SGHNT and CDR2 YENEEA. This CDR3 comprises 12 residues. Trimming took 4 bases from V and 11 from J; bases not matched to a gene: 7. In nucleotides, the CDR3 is TGTGCCAGCAGCTCCAGACAGGGATGGGCTTTCTTT. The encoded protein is CASSSRQGWAFF.

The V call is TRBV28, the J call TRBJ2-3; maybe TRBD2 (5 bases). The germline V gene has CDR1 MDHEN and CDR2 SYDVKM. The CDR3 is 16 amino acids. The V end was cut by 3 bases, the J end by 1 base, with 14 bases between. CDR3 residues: CASSLRRAKGTDTQYF. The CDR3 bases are TGTGCCAGCAGTTTGAGGCGGGCGAAAGGCACAGATACGCAGTATTTT. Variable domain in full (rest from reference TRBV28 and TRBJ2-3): DVKVTQSSRYLVKRTGEKVFLECVQDMDHENMFWYRQDPGLGLRLIYFSYDVKMKEKGDIPEGYSVSREKKERFSLILESASTNQTSMYLCASSLRRAKGTDTQYFGPGTRLTVL.

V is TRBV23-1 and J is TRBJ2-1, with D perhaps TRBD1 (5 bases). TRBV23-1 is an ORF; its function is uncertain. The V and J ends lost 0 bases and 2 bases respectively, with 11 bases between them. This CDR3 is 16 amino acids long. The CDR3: CASSQSSQGTYNEQFF. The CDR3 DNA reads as TGCGCCAGCAGTCAATCGAGTCAGGGCACCTACAATGAGCAGTTCTTC.

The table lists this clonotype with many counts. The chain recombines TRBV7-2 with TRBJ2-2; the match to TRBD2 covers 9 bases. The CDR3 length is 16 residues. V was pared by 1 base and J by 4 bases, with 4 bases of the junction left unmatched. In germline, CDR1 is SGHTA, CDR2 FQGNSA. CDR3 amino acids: CASSLEFSGGTGELFF. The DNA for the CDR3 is TGTGCCAGCAGCTTAGAGTTTAGCGGGGGCACCGGGGAGCTGTTTTTT.

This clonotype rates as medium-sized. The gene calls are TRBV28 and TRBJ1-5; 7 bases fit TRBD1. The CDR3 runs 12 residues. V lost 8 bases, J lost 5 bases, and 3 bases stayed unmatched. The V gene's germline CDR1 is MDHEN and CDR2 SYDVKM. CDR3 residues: CASLDRDQPQHF. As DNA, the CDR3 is TGTGCCAGCTTAGACAGGGATCAGCCCCAGCATTTT.

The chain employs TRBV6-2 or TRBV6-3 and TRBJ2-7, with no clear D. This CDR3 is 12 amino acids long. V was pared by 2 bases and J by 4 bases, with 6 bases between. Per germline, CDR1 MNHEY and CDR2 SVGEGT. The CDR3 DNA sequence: TGTGCCAGCAGTTACCAGATTTACGAGCAGTACGTC. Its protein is CASSYQIYEQYV.

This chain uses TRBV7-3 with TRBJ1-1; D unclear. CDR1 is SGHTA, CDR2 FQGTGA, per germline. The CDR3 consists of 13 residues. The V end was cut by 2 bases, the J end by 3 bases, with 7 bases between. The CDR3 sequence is CASSLVADTEAFF. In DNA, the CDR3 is TGTGCCAGCAGCTTAGTCGCGGACACTGAAGCTTTCTTT. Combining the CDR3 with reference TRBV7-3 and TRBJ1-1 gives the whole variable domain GAGVSQTPSNKVTEKGKYVELRCDPISGHTALYWYRQSLGQGPEFLIYFQGTGAADDSGLPNDRFFAVRPEGSVSTLKIQRTERGDSAVYLCASSLVADTEAFFGQGTRLTVV.

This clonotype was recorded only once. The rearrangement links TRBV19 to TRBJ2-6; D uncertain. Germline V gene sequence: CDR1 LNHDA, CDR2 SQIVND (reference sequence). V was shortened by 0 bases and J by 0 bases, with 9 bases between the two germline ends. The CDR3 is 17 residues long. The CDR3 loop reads CASSIDSASSGANVLTF. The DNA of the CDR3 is TGTGCCAGTAGTATAGATTCCGCCTCCTCTGGGGCCAACGTCCTGACTTTC. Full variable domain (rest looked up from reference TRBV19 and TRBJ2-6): DGGITQSPKYLFRKEGQNVTLSCEQNLNHDAMYWYRQDPGQGLRLIYYSQIVNDFQKGDIAEGYSVSREKKESFPLTVTSAQKNPTAFYLCASSIDSASSGANVLTFGAGSRLTVL.

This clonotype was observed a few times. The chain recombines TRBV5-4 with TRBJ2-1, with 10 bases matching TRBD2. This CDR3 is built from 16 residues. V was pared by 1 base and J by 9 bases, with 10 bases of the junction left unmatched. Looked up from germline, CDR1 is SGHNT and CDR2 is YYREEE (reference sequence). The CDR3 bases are TGTGCCAGCAGCTTGTTTGCTAGCGGGAGAGGCAGTGAGCAGTTCTTC. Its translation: CASSLFASGRGSEQFF. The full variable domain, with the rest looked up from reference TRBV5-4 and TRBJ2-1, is ETGVTQSPTHLIKTRGQQVTLRCSSQSGHNTVSWYQQALGQGPQFIFQYYREEENGRGNFPPRFSGLQFPNYSSELNVNALELDDSALYLCASSLFASGRGSEQFFGPGTRLTVL.

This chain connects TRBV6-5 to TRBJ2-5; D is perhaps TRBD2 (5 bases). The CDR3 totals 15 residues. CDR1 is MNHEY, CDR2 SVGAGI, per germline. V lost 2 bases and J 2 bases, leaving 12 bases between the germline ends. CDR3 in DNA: TGTGCCAGCAGTTACGCTGGACTCCTGCAAGAGACCCAGTACTTC. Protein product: CASSYAGLLQETQYF.

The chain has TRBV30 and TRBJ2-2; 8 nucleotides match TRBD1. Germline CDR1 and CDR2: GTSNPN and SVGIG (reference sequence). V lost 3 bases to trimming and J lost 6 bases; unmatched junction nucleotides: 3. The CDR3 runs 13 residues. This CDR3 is CAWSGQGAGELFF. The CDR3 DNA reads TGTGCCTGGAGCGGACAGGGTGCCGGGGAGCTGTTTTTT.